Below are 2 T cell receptor beta chains sequenced from a single sample in a study of shared clonotypes between healthy human individuals. Repertoires were generated with immunoSEQ multiplex PCR, while TCRdb's copy carries only in-frame clones and drops some. This sample has around 1.1 million clones; about 80% occur once, and the top ten carry 0.85% to 1%. The sequencing sample was made of memory CD4+ T cells from PBMCs. As to subset: CD45RA-negative fraction. The receptors come from a man in his late teens or twenties in good health. Some clones in this sample may be carry-over from other donors' samples.

The V gene is TRBV11-2, the J gene TRBJ2-7; the D is unclear. The CDR3 has 15 residues. V dropped 0 bases and J dropped 3 bases, with 12 bases sitting between them. The germline CDR1 and CDR2 sequences are SGHAT and FQNNGV. This CDR3 reads CASSLEPRASYEQYF. The CDR3 nucleotides read TGTGCCAGCAGCTTAGAGCCTAGAGCAAGCTACGAGCAGTACTTC.

A few counts support this clone. The chain recombines TRBV4-1 with TRBJ1-1; tentatively, D is TRBD1 (6 bases). Germline V gives CDR1 MGHRA, CDR2 YSYEKL. Trimming stripped 4 bases from V and 5 bases from J, with 20 bases between. The length of the CDR3 is 16 residues. CDR3 protein: CASSRNNQGSYTEAFF. CDR3 in DNA: TGCGCCAGCAGCCGGAATAATCAGGGGAGTTATACTGAAGCTTTCTTT.